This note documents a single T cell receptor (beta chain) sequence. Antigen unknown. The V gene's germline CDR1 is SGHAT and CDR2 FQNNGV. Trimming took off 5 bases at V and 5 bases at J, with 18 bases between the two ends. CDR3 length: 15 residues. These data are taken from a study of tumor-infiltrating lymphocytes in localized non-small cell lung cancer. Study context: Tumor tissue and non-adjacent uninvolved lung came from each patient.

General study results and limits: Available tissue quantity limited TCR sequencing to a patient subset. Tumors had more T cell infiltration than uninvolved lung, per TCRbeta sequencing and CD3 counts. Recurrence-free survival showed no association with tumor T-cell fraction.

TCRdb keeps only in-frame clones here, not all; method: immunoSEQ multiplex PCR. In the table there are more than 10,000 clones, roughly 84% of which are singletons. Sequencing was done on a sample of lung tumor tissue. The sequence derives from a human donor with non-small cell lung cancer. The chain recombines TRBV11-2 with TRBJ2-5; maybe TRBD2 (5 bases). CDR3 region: CASSPQAGPRETQYF. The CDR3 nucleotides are TGTGCCAGCAGCCCCCAGGCGGGTCCCCGGGAGACCCAGTACTTC.